The T cell receptor (beta chain) described here comes from a study of CD8 T cells in Susac syndrome. Study results and caveats: The number of individuals included in the study's TCR sequencing and HLA analysis was acknowledged as relatively small.

In regard to this clonotype: The target antigen is unknown.

It was with random hexamers that about 0.45 to 1 ug RNA was reverse transcribed. Amplification of TCR beta CDR3 by immunoSEQ multiplex PCR spanned 54 Vbeta and 13 Jbeta. TCRdb reprocessed the immunoSEQ multiplex PCR reads with MiXCR, giving one entry per CDR3 protein. Here the sample spans roughly 200,000 distinct CDR3 sequences, 90% to 95% being singletons. From blood CD8+ and CD4+ T cells, the TCR beta chain was sequenced. Negative isolation was used for CD8+ and CD4+ T cells and FACS enrichment for TEMRA cells. The germline gives CDR1 KGHDR, CDR2 SFDVKD. Trimming removed 3 bases from V and 7 bases from J, with 9 bases in between. The CDR3 is 13 residues long.

Input material: CD4+ T cells from PBMCs. The receptor comes from a human donor in good health. J is TRBJ2-1 and V is TRBV24-1; the D is unclear. CDR3 DNA sequence: TGTGCCACCAGTGATCCAGCACGGAATGAGCAGTTCTTC. Translation gives CATSDPARNEQFF.